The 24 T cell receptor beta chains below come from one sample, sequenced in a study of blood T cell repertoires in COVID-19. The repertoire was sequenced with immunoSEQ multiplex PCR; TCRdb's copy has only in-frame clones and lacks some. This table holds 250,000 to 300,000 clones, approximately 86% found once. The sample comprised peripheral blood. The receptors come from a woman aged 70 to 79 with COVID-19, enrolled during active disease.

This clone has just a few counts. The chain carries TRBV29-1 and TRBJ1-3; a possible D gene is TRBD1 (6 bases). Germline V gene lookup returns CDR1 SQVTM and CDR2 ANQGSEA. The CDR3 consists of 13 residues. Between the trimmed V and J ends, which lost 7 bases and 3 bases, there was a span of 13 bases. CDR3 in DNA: TGCAGCGCACAAGGGGGAAATGGAAACACCATATATTTT. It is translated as CSAQGGNGNTIYF.

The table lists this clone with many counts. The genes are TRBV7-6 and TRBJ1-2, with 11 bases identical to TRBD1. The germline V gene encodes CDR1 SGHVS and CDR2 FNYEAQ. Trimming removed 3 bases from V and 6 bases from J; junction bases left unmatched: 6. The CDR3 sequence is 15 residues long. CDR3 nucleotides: TGTGCCAGCAGCTTTCGGACAGGGGGCATCGATGGCTACACCTTC. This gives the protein CASSFRTGGIDGYTF.

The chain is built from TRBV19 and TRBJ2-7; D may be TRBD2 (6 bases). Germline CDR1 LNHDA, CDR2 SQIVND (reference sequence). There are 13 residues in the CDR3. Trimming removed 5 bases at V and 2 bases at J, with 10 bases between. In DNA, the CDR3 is TGTGCCAGTAGTTGGGGGGAGGCCTACGAGCAGTACTTC. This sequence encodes CASSWGEAYEQYF.

CDR3 loop: CASSRTGDQPQHF. The DNA of the CDR3 is TGTGCCAGCAGCCGGACAGGGGATCAGCCCCAGCATTTT. This chain joins TRBV7-9 and TRBJ1-5, with 9 bases fitting TRBD1. V was clipped by 5 bases and J by 5 bases; unmatched bases: 1. The CDR3 runs 13 residues. CDR1 is SEHNR and CDR2 is FQNEAQ in the germline V gene (reference sequence).

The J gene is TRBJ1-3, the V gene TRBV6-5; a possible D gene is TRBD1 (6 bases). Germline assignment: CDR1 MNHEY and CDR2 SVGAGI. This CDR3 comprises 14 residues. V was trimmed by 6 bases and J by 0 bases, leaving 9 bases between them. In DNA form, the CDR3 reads TGTGCCAGCAGGTTGACAGGCTCTGGAAACACCATATATTTT. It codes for CASRLTGSGNTIYF.

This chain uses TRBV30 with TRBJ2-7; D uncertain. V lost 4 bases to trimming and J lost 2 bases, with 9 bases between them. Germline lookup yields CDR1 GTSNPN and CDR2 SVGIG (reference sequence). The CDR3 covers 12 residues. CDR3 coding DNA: TGTGCCTGGAACTGGTCCCCCTACGAGCAGTACTTC. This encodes CAWNWSPYEQYF.

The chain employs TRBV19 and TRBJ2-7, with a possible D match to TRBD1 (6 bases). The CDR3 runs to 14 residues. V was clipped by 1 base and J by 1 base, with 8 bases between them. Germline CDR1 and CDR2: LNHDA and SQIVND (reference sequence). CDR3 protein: CASSIAGQSYEQYF. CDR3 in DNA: TGTGCCAGTAGTATAGCGGGACAATCCTACGAGCAGTACTTC.

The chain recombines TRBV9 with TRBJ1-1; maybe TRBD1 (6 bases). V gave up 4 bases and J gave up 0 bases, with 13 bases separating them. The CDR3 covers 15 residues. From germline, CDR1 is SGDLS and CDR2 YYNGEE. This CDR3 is CASSMGQGLNTEAFF. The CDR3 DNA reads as TGTGCCAGCAGCATGGGACAAGGACTGAACACTGAAGCTTTCTTT.

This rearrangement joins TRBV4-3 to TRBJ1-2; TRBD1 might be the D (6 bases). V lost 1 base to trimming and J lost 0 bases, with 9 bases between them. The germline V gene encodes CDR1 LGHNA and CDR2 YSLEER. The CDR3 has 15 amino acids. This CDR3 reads CASSQVQGTNYGYTF. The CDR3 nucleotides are TGCGCCAGCAGCCAAGTACAGGGTACTAACTATGGCTACACCTTC.

As DNA, the CDR3 is TGTGCCTGGAGTCCGCCGGGGCCTGGGGGGAATGAGCAGTTCTTC. This sequence encodes CAWSPPGPGGNEQFF. The J gene is TRBJ2-1, the V gene TRBV30; TRBD2 might be the D (6 bases). CDR1 is GTSNPN, CDR2 SVGIG, per germline (reference sequence). This CDR3 comprises 15 residues. V was cut by 2 bases and J by 7 bases, with 18 bases left in between. Based on the CDR3 plus reference TRBV30 and TRBJ2-1, the full variable domain is SQTIHQWPATLVQPVGSPLSLECTVEGTSNPNLYWYRQAAGRGLQLLFYSVGIGQISSEVPQNLSASRPQDRQFILSSKKLLLSDSGFYLCAWSPPGPGGNEQFFGPGTRLTVL.

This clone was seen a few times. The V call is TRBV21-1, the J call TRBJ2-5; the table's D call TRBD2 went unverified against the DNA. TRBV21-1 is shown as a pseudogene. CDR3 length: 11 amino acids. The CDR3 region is CASSSLETQYF. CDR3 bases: TGTGCCAGCAGCTCCTTGGAGACCCAGTACTTC.

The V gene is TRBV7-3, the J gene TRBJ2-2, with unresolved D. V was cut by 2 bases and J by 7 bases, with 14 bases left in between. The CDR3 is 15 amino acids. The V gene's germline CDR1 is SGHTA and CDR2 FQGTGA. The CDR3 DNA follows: TGTGCCAGCAGCTTACAGCAGGCTCTCTACGGGGAGCTGTTTTTT. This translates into CASSLQQALYGELFF.

DNA for the CDR3: TGTGCCACCAGTGATACGGGACAGGGAGAAGGGGGCTACACCTTC. Encoded protein: CATSDTGQGEGGYTF. This sequence joins TRBV24-1 and TRBJ1-2; TRBD1 agrees at 9 bases. The CDR3 totals 15 residues. V lost 3 bases, J lost 8 bases, and 9 bases stayed unmatched. In germline, CDR1 is KGHDR, CDR2 SFDVKD.

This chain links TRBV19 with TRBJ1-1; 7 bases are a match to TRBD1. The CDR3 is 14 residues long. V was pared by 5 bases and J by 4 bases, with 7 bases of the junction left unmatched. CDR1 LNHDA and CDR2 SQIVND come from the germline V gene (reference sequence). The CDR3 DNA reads TGTGCCAGTAGTTCGTACAGGGGAAGCACTGAAGCTTTCTTT. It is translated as CASSSYRGSTEAFF.

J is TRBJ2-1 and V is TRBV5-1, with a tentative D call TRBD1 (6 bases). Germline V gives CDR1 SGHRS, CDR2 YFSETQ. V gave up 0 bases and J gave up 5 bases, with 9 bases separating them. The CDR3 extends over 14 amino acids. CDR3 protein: CASSLEDSDNEQFF. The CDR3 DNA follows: TGCGCCAGCAGCTTGGAGGACAGCGACAATGAGCAGTTCTTC.

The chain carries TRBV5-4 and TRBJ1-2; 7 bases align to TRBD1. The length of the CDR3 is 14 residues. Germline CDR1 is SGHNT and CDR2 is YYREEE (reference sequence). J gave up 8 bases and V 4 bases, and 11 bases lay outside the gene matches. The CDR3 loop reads CASSGGTAPIGYTF. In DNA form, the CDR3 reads TGTGCCAGCAGCGGGGGGACAGCCCCTATCGGCTACACCTTC.

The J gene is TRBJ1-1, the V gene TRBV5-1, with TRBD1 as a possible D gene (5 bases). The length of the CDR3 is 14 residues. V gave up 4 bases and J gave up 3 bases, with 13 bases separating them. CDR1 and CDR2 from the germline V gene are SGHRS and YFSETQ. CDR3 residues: CASSRGGEDTEAFF. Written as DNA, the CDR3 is TGCGCCAGCAGCAGGGGAGGGGAAGACACTGAAGCTTTCTTT.

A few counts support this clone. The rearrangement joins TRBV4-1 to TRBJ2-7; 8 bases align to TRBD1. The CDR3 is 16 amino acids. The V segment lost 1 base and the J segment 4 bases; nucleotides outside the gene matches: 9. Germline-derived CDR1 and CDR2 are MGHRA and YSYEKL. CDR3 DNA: TGCGCCAGCAGCCAAGTGGGACTGACAGGGGCTTACGAGCAGTACTTC. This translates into CASSQVGLTGAYEQYF.

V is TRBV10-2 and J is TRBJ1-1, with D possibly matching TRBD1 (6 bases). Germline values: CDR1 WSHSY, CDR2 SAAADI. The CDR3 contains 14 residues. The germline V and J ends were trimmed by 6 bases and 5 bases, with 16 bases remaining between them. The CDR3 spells CASRVTGIQTEAFF. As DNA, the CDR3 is TGCGCCAGCAGGGTAACAGGGATACAAACTGAAGCTTTCTTT.

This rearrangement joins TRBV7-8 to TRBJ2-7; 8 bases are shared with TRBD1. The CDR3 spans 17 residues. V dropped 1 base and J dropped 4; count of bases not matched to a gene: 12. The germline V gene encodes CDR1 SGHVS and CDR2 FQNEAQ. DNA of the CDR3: TGTGCCAGCAGCTTAGTCCGACAGGGGAGTAGGGCATACGAGCAGTACTTC. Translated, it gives CASSLVRQGSRAYEQYF.

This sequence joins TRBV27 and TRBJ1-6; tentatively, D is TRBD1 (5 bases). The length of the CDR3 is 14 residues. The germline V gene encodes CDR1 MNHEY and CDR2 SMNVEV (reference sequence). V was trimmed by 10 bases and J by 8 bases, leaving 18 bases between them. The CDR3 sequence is CATHGGVGDSPLHF. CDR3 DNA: TGTGCCACCCACGGGGGGGTTGGTGATTCACCCCTCCACTTT.

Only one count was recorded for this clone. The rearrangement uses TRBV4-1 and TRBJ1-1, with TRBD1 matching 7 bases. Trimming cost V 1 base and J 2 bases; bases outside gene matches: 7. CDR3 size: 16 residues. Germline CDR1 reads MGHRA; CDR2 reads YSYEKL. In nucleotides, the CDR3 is TGCGCCAGCAGCCAAGGACCGGGACAGATCAACACTGAAGCTTTCTTT. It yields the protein CASSQGPGQINTEAFF.

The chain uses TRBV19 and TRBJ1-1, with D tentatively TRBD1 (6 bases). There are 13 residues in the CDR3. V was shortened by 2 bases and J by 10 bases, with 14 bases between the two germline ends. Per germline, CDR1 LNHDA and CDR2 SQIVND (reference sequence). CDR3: CASSINREGGAFF. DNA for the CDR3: TGTGCCAGTAGTATAAACAGGGAGGGGGGAGCTTTCTTT.

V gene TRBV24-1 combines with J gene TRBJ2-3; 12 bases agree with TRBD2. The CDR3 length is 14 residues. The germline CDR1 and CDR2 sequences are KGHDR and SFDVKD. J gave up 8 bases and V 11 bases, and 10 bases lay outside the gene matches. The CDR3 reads CASSSGGAWGTQYF. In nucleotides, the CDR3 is TGTGCCAGCTCTAGCGGGGGGGCGTGGGGTACGCAGTATTTT.